This entry lists 27 T cell receptor beta chains sequenced from one sample in a study of sequential checkpoint blockade in melanoma (dated by TCRdb to about 2019). Preparation of the library involved the immunoSEQ multiplex PCR assay. The clones in this table, taken by TCRdb from immuneACCESS, are in-frame only. Not every clone is retained; where verified, under half of the shortfall comes from an unresolved V gene, and the cause of the rest is unknown. This sample holds around 2,700 clones; 15% to 20% were observed only once. 21% of the sample lies in the top ten. The treatment or condition tag for this specimen amounts to: randomized to nivolumab then ipilimumab (arm A) or the reverse (arm B). This specimen consisted of tumor tissue (inferred from file names), obtained from a patient given nivolumab and ipilimumab in sequence. Every receptor here comes from a human donor with melanoma.

This clone has only a few counts. The chain employs TRBV11-3 and TRBJ2-1; perhaps TRBD1 as D (6 bases). The CDR3 length is 15 residues. V was pared by 2 bases and J by 0 bases, with 8 bases between. Germline V gene sequence: CDR1 SGHNT, CDR2 YENEEA. In DNA, the CDR3 is TGTGCCAGCAGCTTACGGGACAACTCCTACAATGAGCAGTTCTTC. It yields the protein CASSLRDNSYNEQFF.

This clone was counted between two and nine times. The chain recombines TRBV11-3 with TRBJ1-2; tentative D call: TRBD1 (6 bases). The CDR3 is 15 residues long. Germline V lookup: CDR1 SGHNT, CDR2 YENEEA. V dropped 4 bases and J dropped 2 bases, with 14 bases sitting between them. DNA of the CDR3: TGTGCCAGCAGCTCTCCTGGGCAGGGGAACTATGGCTACACCTTC. Residues: CASSSPGQGNYGYTF.

J is TRBJ2-3 and V is TRBV18; 9 bases align to TRBD2. The V segment lost 3 bases and the J segment 6 bases; nucleotides outside the gene matches: 13. The CDR3 covers 17 residues. Germline V lookup: CDR1 KGHSH, CDR2 LQKENI. Written as DNA, the CDR3 is TGTGCCAGCTCACCCCCCCCTCGGCCTAGCGGGGCGGATACGCAGTATTTT. Its protein product is CASSPPPRPSGADTQYF.

This clone has ten or more counts. The gene calls are TRBV11-3 and TRBJ1-1; maybe TRBD1 (6 bases). Trimming removed 0 bases from V and 0 bases from J, with 17 bases in between. Germline V CDR1 and CDR2: SGHNT, YENEEA. The CDR3 totals 18 residues. The CDR3 nucleotides read TGTGCCAGCAGCTTAGATTGGGGAGTAGGGGGAATGAACACTGAAGCTTTCTTT. It encodes CASSLDWGVGGMNTEAFF.

CDR3 nucleotides: TGCGCCAGCAGTTCAGGGGTCCCCGGGGAGCTGTTTTTT. This codes for CASSSGVPGELFF. This rearrangement joins TRBV10-2 to TRBJ2-2; weak D call: TRBD1 (6 bases). CDR1 is WSHSY and CDR2 is SAAADI in the germline V gene. V shed 5 bases and J shed 6 bases, with 10 bases lying between them. The CDR3 loop spans 13 amino acids.

This clone was recorded a few times. The genes are TRBV5-2 and TRBJ2-7. TRBV5-2 is a recognized pseudogene. The CDR3 has 13 amino acids. As DNA, the CDR3 is TGTGCCAGCAGCACAAACCAGGGGAGGGAGCAGTACTTC. Protein: CASSTNQGREQYF.

This clone was seen a handful of times. This sequence joins TRBV6-8 and TRBJ2-3; 7 positions agree with TRBD2. This CDR3 is built from 16 residues. V gave up 0 bases and J gave up 6 bases; unmatched junction bases: 9. In germline, CDR1 is MNHGY, CDR2 SAAAGT. The CDR3, as DNA: TGTGCCAGCAGTTACTCGGGTGGGGGGGTCCTTGATACGCAGTATTTT. It translates to CASSYSGGGVLDTQYF.

This clone was seen more than once but under ten times. The chain employs TRBV6-8 and TRBJ1-2; 9 bases are a match to TRBD1. Germline CDR1 reads MNHGY; CDR2 reads SAAAGT. V was pared by 5 bases and J by 0 bases, with 7 bases of the junction left unmatched. The CDR3 contains 16 residues. CDR3 loop: CASSDPGQGTNYGYTF. CDR3 DNA: TGTGCCAGCAGTGACCCCGGACAGGGGACTAACTATGGCTACACCTTC.

This clone was counted ten times or more. The chain couples TRBV11-3 to TRBJ1-1; tentative D call: TRBD1 (6 bases). CDR1 is SGHNT, CDR2 YENEEA, per germline. Trimming cost V 7 bases and J 7 bases, with 25 bases left between them. This CDR3 has 16 residues. DNA of the CDR3: TGTGCCAGCATCATACAGCGGGGGCCCAGGTCAGGTGAAGCTTTCTTT. This sequence encodes CASIIQRGPRSGEAFF. Combining the CDR3 with reference TRBV11-3 and TRBJ1-1 gives the whole variable domain EAGVVQSPRYKIIEKKQPVAFWCNPISGHNTLYWYLQNLGQGPELLIRYENEEAVDDSQLPKDRFSAERLKGVDSTLKIQPAELGDSAVYLCASIIQRGPRSGEAFFGQGTRLTVV.

By sample fraction, this clone is medium-sized (0.01 to 0.1%). The chain joins TRBV28 to TRBJ1-1; D perhaps matches TRBD1 (5 bases). Germline CDR1 reads MDHEN; CDR2 reads SYDVKM. V was shortened by 5 bases and J by 0 bases, with 13 bases between the two germline ends. The CDR3 consists of 15 residues. CDR3 protein: CASSAWAGVNTEAFF. Here the CDR3 DNA reads TGTGCCAGCAGTGCGTGGGCGGGGGTGAACACTGAAGCTTTCTTT.

The chain recombines TRBV18 with TRBJ1-2, with D hard to call. V dropped 3 bases and J dropped 2 bases, with 10 bases sitting between them. The CDR3 spans 14 residues. Germline CDR1 KGHSH, CDR2 LQKENI. CDR3 coding DNA: TGTGCCAGCTCACCGCAACGGGAGAACTATGGCTACACCTTC. This encodes CASSPQRENYGYTF.

This clone has only a few counts. The rearrangement joins TRBV11-3 to TRBJ2-6; D remains unclear. The CDR3 consists of 17 residues. The germline V gene encodes CDR1 SGHNT and CDR2 YENEEA. Trimming cost V 5 bases and J 0 bases, with 14 bases left between them. DNA for the CDR3: TGTGCCAGCAGCCCCCGGCTTGTGGCCTCTGGGGCCAACGTCCTGACTTTC. Translated: CASSPRLVASGANVLTF.

In this sample, this clone turned up a few times. This chain uses TRBV12-5 with TRBJ1-1, with unresolved D. CDR3 length: 13 residues. Looked up from germline, CDR1 is LGHNT and CDR2 is FRNRAP. The V end was cut by 4 bases, the J end by 1 base, with 7 bases between. CDR3 amino acids: CASGWAGNTEAFF. In nucleotides, the CDR3 is TGTGCTAGTGGTTGGGCAGGGAACACTGAAGCTTTCTTT. Full variable domain (rest looked up from reference TRBV12-5 and TRBJ1-1): DARVTQTPRHKVTEMGQEVTMRCQPILGHNTVFWYRQTMMQGLELLAYFRNRAPLDDSGMPKDRFSAEMPDATLATLKIQPSEPRDSAVYFCASGWAGNTEAFFGQGTRLTVV.

The chain combines TRBV28 with TRBJ1-1, with unresolved D. Trimming left V 3 bases short and J 4 bases short, with 15 bases between. The germline gives CDR1 MDHEN, CDR2 SYDVKM. The CDR3 totals 15 residues. This CDR3 is CASSFSGAAGTEAFF. The CDR3 coding sequence is TGTGCCAGCAGTTTTTCAGGTGCGGCCGGCACTGAAGCTTTCTTT. Looking up the rest from reference TRBV28 and TRBJ1-1 gives the full variable domain: DVKVTQSSRYLVKRTGEKVFLECVQDMDHENMFWYRQDPGLGLRLIYFSYDVKMKEKGDIPEGYSVSREKKERFSLILESASTNQTSMYLCASSFSGAAGTEAFFGQGTRLTVV.

This clone was found many times. The chain employs TRBV7-2 and TRBJ1-5; TRBD1 might be the D (5 bases). The CDR3 covers 13 residues. Germline CDR1 reads SGHTA; CDR2 reads FQGNSA. Deletions cut 5 bases from V and 3 bases from J, with 8 bases between. The CDR3: CASSRTTNQPQHF. CDR3 DNA sequence: TGTGCCAGCAGCCGGACAACCAATCAGCCCCAGCATTTT.

This clone was observed at least ten times. V is TRBV11-3 and J is TRBJ2-5, with a weak D call TRBD2 (6 bases). Germline CDR1 and CDR2: SGHNT and YENEEA. V lost 7 bases and J 4 bases, leaving 16 bases between the germline ends. The CDR3 covers 14 residues. The CDR3 DNA reads as TGTGCCAGCACCATTCCGGGAGTCACAGAGACCCAGTACTTC. Protein product: CASTIPGVTETQYF.

This clone is deemed medium-sized (0.01 to 0.1%). The rearrangement joins TRBV6-8 to TRBJ1-1; tentative D call: TRBD1 (5 bases). Germline V gene data show CDR1 as MNHGY and CDR2 as SAAAGT. The CDR3 length is 14 residues. The V end was cut by 0 bases, the J end by 0 bases, with 5 bases between. The CDR3 bases are TGTGCCAGCAGTTACTCAGGGGTGAACACTGAAGCTTTCTTT. Translation gives CASSYSGVNTEAFF.

The chain employs TRBV18 and TRBJ2-2; D is unresolved. From germline, CDR1 is KGHSH and CDR2 LQKENI. CDR3 length: 16 residues. The ends were cut back, 4 bases at V and 0 bases at J, with 12 bases in the middle. The CDR3 sequence is CASSLSRVANTGELFF. For the CDR3, the DNA is TGTGCCAGCTCACTTTCCCGGGTCGCGAACACCGGGGAGCTGTTTTTT.

The chain uses TRBV6-8 and TRBJ1-1, with a possible D match to TRBD1 (5 bases). Germline-derived CDR1 and CDR2 are MNHGY and SAAAGT. Trimming pared 6 bases from V and 5 bases from J, leaving 13 bases between. The CDR3 has 13 residues. The CDR3 coding sequence is TGTGCCAGCAGATACCAGGGAGGAACTGAAGCTTTCTTT. This codes for CASRYQGGTEAFF.

This clone was seen a single time. The V call is TRBV18, the J call TRBJ2-2; 8 bases match TRBD1. This CDR3 has 15 residues. The germline gives CDR1 KGHSH, CDR2 LQKENI. V gave up 6 bases and J gave up 7 bases; unmatched junction bases: 10. In DNA form, the CDR3 reads TGTGCCAGCTCGCCCCAGGGGGCAGGAGGCGGGGAGCTGTTTTTT. Its protein product is CASSPQGAGGGELFF.

This clone has ten or more counts. The genes are TRBV11-3 and TRBJ2-5, with D perhaps matching TRBD2 (8 bases). V lost 5 bases, J lost 5 bases, and 24 bases lay in between. The CDR3 has 17 residues. The germline V gene has CDR1 SGHNT and CDR2 YENEEA. This chain's CDR3 is CASSPKGAGGQGETQYF. CDR3 bases: TGTGCCAGCAGCCCGAAGGGGGCGGGAGGTCAGGGTGAGACCCAGTACTTC.

The V and J genes are TRBV5-1 and TRBJ1-3; D gene ambiguous. The V end was cut by 4 bases, the J end by 1 base, with 12 bases between. The CDR3 covers 15 residues. Germline V CDR1 and CDR2: SGHRS, YFSETQ. CDR3 residues: CASSLGGSSGNTIYF. The DNA of the CDR3 is TGCGCCAGCAGCCTTGGTGGCAGTTCTGGAAACACCATATATTTT.

This clone was counted only a few times. The CDR3 DNA follows: TGTGCCAGCAGGTCACAGGCTGAAGCTTTCTTT. Amino acid sequence: CASRSQAEAFF. The rearrangement joins TRBV6-7 to TRBJ1-1; weak D call: TRBD1 (5 bases). Being an ORF, TRBV6-7 has a function that is uncertain. V lost 6 bases and J 6 bases, leaving 8 bases between the germline ends. The length of the CDR3 is 11 residues.

This CDR3 reads CASSSGGSSYNEQFF. The CDR3 bases are TGCGCCAGCAGCTCAGGGGGAAGCTCCTACAATGAGCAGTTCTTC. The chain links TRBV5-1 to TRBJ2-1; 7 positions match TRBD1. Trimming at V came to 3 bases and at J to 0 bases, leaving 3 bases not matched to a gene. The CDR3 contains 15 residues. Germline loops: CDR1 SGHRS, CDR2 YFSETQ.

This clone was counted only a few times. The CDR3 region is CASSTQGTGAKPQHF. Written as DNA, the CDR3 is TGTGCCAGCAGCACTCAAGGGACAGGGGCAAAGCCCCAGCATTTT. The chain joins TRBV28 to TRBJ1-5, with 10 nucleotides matching TRBD1. The CDR3 has 15 residues. The germline gives CDR1 MDHEN, CDR2 SYDVKM. J lost 8 bases, V lost 6 bases, and 10 bases had no gene match.

This clone was observed a handful of times. A read error may account for a junction end that differs from germline. The chain joins TRBV11-3 to TRBJ2-1; D remains unclear. CDR1 is SGHNT, CDR2 YENEEA, per germline. The CDR3 contains 14 residues. The CDR3 is CASSLTNAHNEQFF. The CDR3 coding sequence is TGTGCTAGCAGCTTAACAAACGCGCACAATGAGCAGTTCTTC.

In its sample, this clone ranks as medium-sized. V and J are TRBV28 and TRBJ2-7, with 8 bases that match TRBD2. V shed 3 bases, J shed 3 bases, and the junction held 10 bases outside the gene matches. CDR3 size: 16 residues. From germline, CDR1 is MDHEN and CDR2 SYDVKM. This CDR3 is CASSFLGASGLYEQYF. DNA of the CDR3: TGTGCCAGCAGTTTCCTGGGTGCTAGCGGGCTCTACGAGCAGTACTTC.